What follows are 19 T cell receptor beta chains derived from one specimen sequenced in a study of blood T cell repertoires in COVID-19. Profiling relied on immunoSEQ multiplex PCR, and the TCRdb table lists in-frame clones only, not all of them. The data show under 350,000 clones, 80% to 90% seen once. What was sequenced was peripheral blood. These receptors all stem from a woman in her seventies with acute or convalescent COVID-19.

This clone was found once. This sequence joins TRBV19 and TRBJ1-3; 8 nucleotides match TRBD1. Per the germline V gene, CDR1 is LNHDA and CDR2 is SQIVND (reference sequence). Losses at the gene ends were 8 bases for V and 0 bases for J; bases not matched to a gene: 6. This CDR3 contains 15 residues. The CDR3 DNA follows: TGTGCCAGTGGGGACAGGCCTAACTCTGGAAACACCATATATTTT. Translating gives CASGDRPNSGNTIYF.

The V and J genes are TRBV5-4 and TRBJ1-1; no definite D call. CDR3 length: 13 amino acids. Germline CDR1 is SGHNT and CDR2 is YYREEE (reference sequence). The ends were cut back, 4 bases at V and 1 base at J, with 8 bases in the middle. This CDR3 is CASSRVQNTEAFF. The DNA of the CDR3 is TGTGCCAGCAGCCGGGTACAGAACACTGAAGCTTTCTTT. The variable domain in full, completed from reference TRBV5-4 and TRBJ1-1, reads ETGVTQSPTHLIKTRGQQVTLRCSSQSGHNTVSWYQQALGQGPQFIFQYYREEENGRGNFPPRFSGLQFPNYSSELNVNALELDDSALYLCASSRVQNTEAFFGQGTRLTVV.

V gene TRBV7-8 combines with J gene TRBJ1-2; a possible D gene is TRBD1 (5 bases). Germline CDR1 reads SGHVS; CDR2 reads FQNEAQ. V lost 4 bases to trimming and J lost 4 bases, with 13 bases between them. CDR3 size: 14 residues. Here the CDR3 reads CASSSRRDSYGYTF. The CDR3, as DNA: TGTGCCAGCAGCTCACGCCGGGACTCCTATGGCTACACCTTC.

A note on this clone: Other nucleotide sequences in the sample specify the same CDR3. The CDR3, as DNA: TGTGCCAGCAGTCTTAACAGGGTCACTGAAGCTTTCTTT. Encoded protein: CASSLNRVTEAFF. This chain connects TRBV12-3 or TRBV12-4 to TRBJ1-1, with a tentative D call TRBD1 (6 bases). This CDR3 has 13 residues. Trimming took 5 bases from V and 4 from J, leaving 11 bases between them.

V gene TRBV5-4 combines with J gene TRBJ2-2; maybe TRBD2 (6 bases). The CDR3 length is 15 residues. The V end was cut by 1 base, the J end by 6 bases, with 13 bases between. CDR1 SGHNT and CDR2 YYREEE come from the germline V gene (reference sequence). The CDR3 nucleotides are TGTGCCAGCAGCTTGTTTTCCACGGGGGCCGGGGAGCTGTTTTTT. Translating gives CASSLFSTGAGELFF.

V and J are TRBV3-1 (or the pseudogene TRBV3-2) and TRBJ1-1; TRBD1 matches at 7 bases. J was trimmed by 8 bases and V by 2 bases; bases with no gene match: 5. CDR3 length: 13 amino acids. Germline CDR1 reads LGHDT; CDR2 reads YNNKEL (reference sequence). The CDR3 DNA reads TGTGCCAGCAGCCAAAACAGGGGCTTGGAAGCTTTCTTT. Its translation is CASSQNRGLEAFF.

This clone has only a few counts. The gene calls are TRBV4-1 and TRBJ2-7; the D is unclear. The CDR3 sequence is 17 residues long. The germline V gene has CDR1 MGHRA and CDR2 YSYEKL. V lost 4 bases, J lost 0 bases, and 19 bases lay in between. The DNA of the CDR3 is TGCGCCAGCAGCCTCGATATAATCAGGTCCCGCTCCTACGAGCAGTACTTC. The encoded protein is CASSLDIIRSRSYEQYF.

CDR3 bases: TGTGCCAGCAGCTTTCGGACAGGGGACACTGAAGCTTTCTTT. This sequence encodes CASSFRTGDTEAFF. The genes are TRBV3-1 (or the pseudogene TRBV3-2) and TRBJ1-1, with 9 bases aligning to TRBD1. From germline, CDR1 is LGHDT and CDR2 YNNKEL (reference sequence). V shed 5 bases, J shed 3 bases, and the junction held 4 bases outside the gene matches. The CDR3 spans 14 residues.

The CDR3 sequence is CASSHRADTQYF. In DNA form, the CDR3 reads TGTGCCAGCAGCCACAGGGCTGATACGCAGTATTTT. The genes are TRBV3-1 (or the pseudogene TRBV3-2) and TRBJ2-3; tentatively, D is TRBD1 (5 bases). The germline CDR1 and CDR2 sequences are LGHDT and YNNKEL (reference sequence). Trimming took off 3 bases at V and 6 bases at J, with 7 bases between the two ends. The CDR3 totals 12 residues.

The CDR3 reads CAWSVHPLEQYF. In DNA form, the CDR3 reads TGTGCCTGGAGTGTACATCCCCTCGAGCAGTACTTC. This chain links TRBV30 with TRBJ2-7; no firm D call. Germline V gene lookup returns CDR1 GTSNPN and CDR2 SVGIG (reference sequence). Trimming took off 0 bases at V and 6 bases at J, with 9 bases between the two ends. CDR3 length equals 12 residues.

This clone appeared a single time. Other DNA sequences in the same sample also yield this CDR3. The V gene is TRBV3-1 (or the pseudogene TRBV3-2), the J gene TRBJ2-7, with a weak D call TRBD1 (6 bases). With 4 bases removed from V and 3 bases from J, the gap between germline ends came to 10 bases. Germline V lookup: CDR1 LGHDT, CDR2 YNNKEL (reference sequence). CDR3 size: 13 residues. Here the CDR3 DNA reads TGTGCCAGCAGCCCCGGACAGCTCTACGAGCAGTACTTC. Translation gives CASSPGQLYEQYF.

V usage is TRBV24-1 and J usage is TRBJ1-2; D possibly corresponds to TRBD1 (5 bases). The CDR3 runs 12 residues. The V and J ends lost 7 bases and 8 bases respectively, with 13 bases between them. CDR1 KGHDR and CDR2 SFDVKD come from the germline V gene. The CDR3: CATSPGGVGYTF. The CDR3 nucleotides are TGTGCCACCAGCCCGGGAGGGGTGGGCTACACCTTC.

The DNA of the CDR3 is TGTGCCAGCAGCTTCAGGGCCAGGAACACTGAAGCTTTCTTT. It codes for CASSFRARNTEAFF. The chain employs TRBV5-4 and TRBJ1-1; D is possibly TRBD1 (5 bases). Germline lookup yields CDR1 SGHNT and CDR2 YYREEE (reference sequence). Trimming stripped 2 bases from V and 1 base from J, with 9 bases between. This CDR3 is built from 14 residues.

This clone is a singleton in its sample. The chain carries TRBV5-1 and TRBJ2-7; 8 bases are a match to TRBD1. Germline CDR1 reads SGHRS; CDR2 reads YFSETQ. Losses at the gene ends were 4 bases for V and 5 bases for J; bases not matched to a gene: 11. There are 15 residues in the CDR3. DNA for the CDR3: TGCGCCAGCAGCGCCCCCCAGGGGGCGCGGAACGAGCAGTACTTC. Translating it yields CASSAPQGARNEQYF. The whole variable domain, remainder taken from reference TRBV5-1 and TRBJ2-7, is KAGVTQTPRYLIKTRGQQVTLSCSPISGHRSVSWYQQTPGQGLQFLFEYFSETQRNKGNFPGRFSGRQFSNSRSEMNVSTLELGDSALYLCASSAPQGARNEQYFGPGTRLTVT.

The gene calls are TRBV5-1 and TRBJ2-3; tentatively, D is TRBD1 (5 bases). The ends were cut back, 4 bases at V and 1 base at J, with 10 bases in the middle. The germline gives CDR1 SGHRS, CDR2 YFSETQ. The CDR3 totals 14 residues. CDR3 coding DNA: TGCGCCAGCAGCACGACGACAGGCACAGATACGCAGTATTTT. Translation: CASSTTTGTDTQYF. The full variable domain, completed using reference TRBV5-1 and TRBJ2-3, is KAGVTQTPRYLIKTRGQQVTLSCSPISGHRSVSWYQQTPGQGLQFLFEYFSETQRNKGNFPGRFSGRQFSNSRSEMNVSTLELGDSALYLCASSTTTGTDTQYFGPGTRLTVL.

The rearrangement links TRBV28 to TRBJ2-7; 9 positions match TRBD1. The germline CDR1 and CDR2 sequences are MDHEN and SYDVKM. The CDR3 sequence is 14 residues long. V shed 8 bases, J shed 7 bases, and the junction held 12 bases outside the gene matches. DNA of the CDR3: TGTGCCAGCTCTTCGACAGGGGGTTTAGGGGAGCAGTACTTC. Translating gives CASSSTGGLGEQYF. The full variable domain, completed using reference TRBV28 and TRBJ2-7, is DVKVTQSSRYLVKRTGEKVFLECVQDMDHENMFWYRQDPGLGLRLIYFSYDVKMKEKGDIPEGYSVSREKKERFSLILESASTNQTSMYLCASSSTGGLGEQYFGPGTRLTVT.

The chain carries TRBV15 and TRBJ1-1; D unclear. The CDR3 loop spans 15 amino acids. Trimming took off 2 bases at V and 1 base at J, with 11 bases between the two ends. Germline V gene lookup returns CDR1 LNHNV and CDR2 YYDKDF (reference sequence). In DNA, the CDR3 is TGTGCCACCAGCAGACCTCCCCGCGGGAACACTGAAGCTTTCTTT. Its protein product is CATSRPPRGNTEAFF.

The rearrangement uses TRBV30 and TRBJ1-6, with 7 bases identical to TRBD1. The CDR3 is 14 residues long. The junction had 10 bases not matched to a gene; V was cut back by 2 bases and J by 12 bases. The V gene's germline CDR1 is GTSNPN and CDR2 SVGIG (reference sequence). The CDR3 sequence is CAWSPDRRNRPLHF. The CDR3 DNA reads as TGTGCCTGGAGTCCGGACAGGAGAAATAGACCCCTCCACTTT.

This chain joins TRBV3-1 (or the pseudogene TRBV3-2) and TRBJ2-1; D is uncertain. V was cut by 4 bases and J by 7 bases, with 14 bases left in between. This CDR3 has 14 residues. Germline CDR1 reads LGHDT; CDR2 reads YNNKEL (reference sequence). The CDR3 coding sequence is TGTGCCAGCAGCCCGCAGAGCGATCGGAATGAGCAGTTCTTC. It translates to CASSPQSDRNEQFF.